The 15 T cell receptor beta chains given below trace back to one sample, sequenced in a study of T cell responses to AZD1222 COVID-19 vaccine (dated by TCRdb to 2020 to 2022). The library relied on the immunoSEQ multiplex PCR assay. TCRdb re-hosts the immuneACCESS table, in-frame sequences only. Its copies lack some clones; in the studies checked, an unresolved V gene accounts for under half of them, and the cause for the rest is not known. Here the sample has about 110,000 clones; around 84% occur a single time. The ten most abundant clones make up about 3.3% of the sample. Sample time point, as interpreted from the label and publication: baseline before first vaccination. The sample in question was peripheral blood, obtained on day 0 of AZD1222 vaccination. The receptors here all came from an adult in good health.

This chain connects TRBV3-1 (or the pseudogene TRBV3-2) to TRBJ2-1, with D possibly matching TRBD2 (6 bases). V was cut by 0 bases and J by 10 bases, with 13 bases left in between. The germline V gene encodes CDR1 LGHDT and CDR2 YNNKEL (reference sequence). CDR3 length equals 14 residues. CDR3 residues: CASSQDLRSGEQFF. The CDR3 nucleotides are TGTGCCAGCAGCCAAGATTTGAGAAGCGGGGAGCAGTTCTTC.

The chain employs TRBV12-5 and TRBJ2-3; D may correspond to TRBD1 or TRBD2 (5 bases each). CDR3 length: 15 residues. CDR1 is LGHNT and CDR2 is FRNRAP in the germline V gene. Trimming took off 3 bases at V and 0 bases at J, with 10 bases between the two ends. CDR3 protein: CASGFGTASTDTQYF. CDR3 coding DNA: TGTGCTAGTGGTTTCGGGACGGCGAGCACAGATACGCAGTATTTT.

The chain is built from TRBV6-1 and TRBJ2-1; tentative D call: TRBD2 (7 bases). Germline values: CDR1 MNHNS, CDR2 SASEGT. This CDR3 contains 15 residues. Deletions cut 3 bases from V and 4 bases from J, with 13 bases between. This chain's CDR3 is CASSEARGGYNEQFF. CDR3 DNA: TGTGCCAGCAGTGAGGCTAGGGGGGGGTACAATGAGCAGTTCTTC.

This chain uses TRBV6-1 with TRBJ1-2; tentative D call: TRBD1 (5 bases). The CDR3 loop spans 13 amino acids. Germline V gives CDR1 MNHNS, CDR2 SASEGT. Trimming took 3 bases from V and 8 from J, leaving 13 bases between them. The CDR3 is CASSDTGTWGYTF. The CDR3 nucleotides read TGTGCCAGCAGTGACACGGGGACTTGGGGCTACACCTTC.

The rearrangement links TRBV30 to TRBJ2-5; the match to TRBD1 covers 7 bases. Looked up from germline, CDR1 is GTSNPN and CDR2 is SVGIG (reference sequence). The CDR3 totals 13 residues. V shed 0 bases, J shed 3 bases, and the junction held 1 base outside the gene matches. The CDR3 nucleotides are TGTGCCTGGAGTGTAGGGACAGAAGAGACCCAGTACTTC. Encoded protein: CAWSVGTEETQYF.

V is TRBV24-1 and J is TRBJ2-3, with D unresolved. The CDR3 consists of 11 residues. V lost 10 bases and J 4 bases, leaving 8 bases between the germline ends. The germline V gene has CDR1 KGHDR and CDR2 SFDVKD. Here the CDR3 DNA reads TGTGCCACACGATCCGCAGATACGCAGTATTTT. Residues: CATRSADTQYF.

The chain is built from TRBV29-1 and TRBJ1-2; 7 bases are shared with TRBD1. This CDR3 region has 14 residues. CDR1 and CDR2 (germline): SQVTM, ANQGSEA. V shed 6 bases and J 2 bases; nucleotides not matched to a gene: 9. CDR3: CSVPFKQGNYGYTF. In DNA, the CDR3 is TGCAGCGTCCCCTTCAAACAGGGGAACTATGGCTACACCTTC.

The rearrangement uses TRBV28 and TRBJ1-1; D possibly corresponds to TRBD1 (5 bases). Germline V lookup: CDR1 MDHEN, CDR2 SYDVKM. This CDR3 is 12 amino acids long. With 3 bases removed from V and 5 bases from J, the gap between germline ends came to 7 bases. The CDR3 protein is CASSFGGTEAFF. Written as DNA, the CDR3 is TGTGCCAGCAGTTTTGGGGGGACTGAAGCTTTCTTT.

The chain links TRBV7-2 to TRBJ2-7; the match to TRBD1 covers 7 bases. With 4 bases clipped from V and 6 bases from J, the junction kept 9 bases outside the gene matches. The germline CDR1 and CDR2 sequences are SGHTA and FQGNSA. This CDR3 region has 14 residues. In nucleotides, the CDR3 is TGTGCCAGCAGCTCAGGGACAGTCCTCAGCGAGCAGTACTTC. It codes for CASSSGTVLSEQYF.

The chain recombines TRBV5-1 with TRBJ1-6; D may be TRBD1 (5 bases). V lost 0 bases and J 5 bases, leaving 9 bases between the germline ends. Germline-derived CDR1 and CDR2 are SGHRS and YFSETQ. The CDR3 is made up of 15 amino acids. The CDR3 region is CASSLAVGDNSPLHF. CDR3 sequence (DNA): TGCGCCAGCAGCTTGGCCGTGGGGGATAATTCACCCCTCCACTTT.

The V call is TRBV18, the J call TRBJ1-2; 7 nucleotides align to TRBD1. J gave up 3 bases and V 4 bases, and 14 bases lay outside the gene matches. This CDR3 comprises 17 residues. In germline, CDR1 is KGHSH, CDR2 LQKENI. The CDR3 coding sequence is TGTGCCAGCTCACAGACGGCGACAGGGATCTCGGACTATGGCTACACCTTC. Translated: CASSQTATGISDYGYTF.

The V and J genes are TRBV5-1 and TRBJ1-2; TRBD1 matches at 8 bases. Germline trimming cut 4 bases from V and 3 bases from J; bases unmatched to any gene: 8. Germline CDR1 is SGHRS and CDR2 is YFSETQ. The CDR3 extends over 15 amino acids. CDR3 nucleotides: TGCGCCAGCAGCCTTCAAAACAGGGGGGACTATGGCTACACCTTC. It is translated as CASSLQNRGDYGYTF.

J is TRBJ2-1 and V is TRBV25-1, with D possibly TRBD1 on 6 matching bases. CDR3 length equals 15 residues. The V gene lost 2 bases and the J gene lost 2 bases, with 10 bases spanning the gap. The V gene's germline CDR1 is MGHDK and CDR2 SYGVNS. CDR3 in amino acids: CASSETGRPYNEQFF. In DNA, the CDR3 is TGTGCCAGCAGTGAAACAGGGAGACCCTACAATGAGCAGTTCTTC.

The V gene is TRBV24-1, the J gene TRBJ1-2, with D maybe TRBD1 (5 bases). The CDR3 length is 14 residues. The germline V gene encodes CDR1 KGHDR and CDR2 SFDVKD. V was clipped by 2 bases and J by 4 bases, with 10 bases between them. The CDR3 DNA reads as TGTGCCACCAGTGATTGGACTAGGGGCTATGGCTACACCTTC. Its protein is CATSDWTRGYGYTF.

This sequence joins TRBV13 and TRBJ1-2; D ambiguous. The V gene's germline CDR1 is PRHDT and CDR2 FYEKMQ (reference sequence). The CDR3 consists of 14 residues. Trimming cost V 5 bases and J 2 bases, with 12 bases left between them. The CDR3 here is CASSNSDGNYGYTF. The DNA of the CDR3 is TGTGCCAGCAGCAACTCGGACGGAAACTATGGCTACACCTTC. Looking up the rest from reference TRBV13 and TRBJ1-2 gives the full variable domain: AAGVIQSPRHLIKEKRETATLKCYPIPRHDTVYWYQQGPGQDPQFLISFYEKMQSDKGSIPDRFSAQQFSDYHSELNMSSLELGDSALYFCASSNSDGNYGYTFGSGTRLTVV.